One sample yielded the 25 T cell receptor beta chains listed below, sequenced in a study of blood T cell dynamics during melanoma immunotherapy. As to time point: week 3, after first cycle of checkpoint inhibitor. The method was immunoSEQ multiplex PCR; TCRdb's version includes in-frame clones alone and lacks a portion of them. The data show 11,000 to 15,000 clones, 86% seen once. Specimen: blood, collected from a patient treated with checkpoint blockade. Every receptor here comes from a human donor with melanoma.

CDR3 sequence: CASSESQRLNTIYF. CDR3 in DNA: TGCGCCAGCAGCGAAAGCCAACGGTTAAACACCATATATTTT. The gene calls are TRBV4-3 and TRBJ1-3; D is uncertain. The germline V and J ends were trimmed by 5 bases and 6 bases, with 14 bases remaining between them. CDR3 length: 14 amino acids. Germline-derived CDR1 and CDR2 are LGHNA and YSLEER.

The genes are TRBV5-6 and TRBJ2-1; TRBD2 aligns across 11 bases. The junction had 8 bases not matched to a gene; V was cut back by 5 bases and J by 1 base. The CDR3 consists of 17 residues. CDR1 is SGHDT and CDR2 is YYEEEE in the germline V gene. CDR3 nucleotide sequence: TGTGCCAGCAGGTCCGCTACTAGCGGGAGTTCCTACAATGAGCAGTTCTTC. Translated: CASRSATSGSSYNEQFF.

This chain connects TRBV19 to TRBJ2-7; 7 bases agree with TRBD1. The CDR3 runs 14 residues. Germline CDR1 and CDR2: LNHDA and SQIVND (reference sequence). V lost 5 bases, J lost 0 bases, and 4 bases stayed unmatched. CDR3: CASSGGQVSYEQYF. The CDR3 DNA reads TGTGCCAGTAGTGGCGGACAGGTCTCCTACGAGCAGTACTTC.

This rearrangement joins TRBV27 to TRBJ1-1; D is ambiguous. The length of the CDR3 is 12 residues. V was shortened by 7 bases and J by 5 bases, with 11 bases between the two germline ends. In germline, CDR1 is MNHEY, CDR2 SMNVEV (reference sequence). The CDR3 DNA is TGTGCCAGCATTTCCCCCCCAACTGAAGCTTTCTTT. Its translation is CASISPPTEAFF.

This clone was found a few times. The chain uses TRBV29-1 and TRBJ1-2, with TRBD1 matching over 7 bases. Unmatched junction bases numbered 7, after V lost 4 bases and J lost 8 bases. This CDR3 has 12 residues. Looked up from germline, CDR1 is SQVTM and CDR2 is ANQGSEA. CDR3 coding DNA: TGCAGCGTTGTTGAGGGGGCAGAGGGCTACACCTTC. It yields the protein CSVVEGAEGYTF.

This sequence joins TRBV7-3 and TRBJ2-3, with 9 bases lining up with TRBD1. V trimming: 9 bases; J trimming: 1 base; junction bases outside the gene matches: 2. The CDR3 covers 13 residues. Germline loops: CDR1 SGHTA, CDR2 FQGTGA. The CDR3 nucleotides are TGTGCCAGTGGGACAGGGCGCACAGATACGCAGTATTTT. This encodes CASGTGRTDTQYF.

The chain carries TRBV28 and TRBJ1-2; 7 positions agree with TRBD1. This CDR3 region has 13 residues. Looked up from germline, CDR1 is MDHEN and CDR2 is SYDVKM. The V and J ends lost 7 bases and 6 bases, in that order; junction bases with no gene match: 8. The CDR3 loop is CASKERGHDGYTF. CDR3 in DNA: TGTGCCAGCAAGGAGAGGGGGCATGATGGCTACACCTTC.

V and J are TRBV29-1 and TRBJ2-7, with 16 bases matching TRBD2. CDR3 length equals 12 residues. With 6 bases clipped from V and 7 bases from J, the junction kept 0 bases outside the gene matches. Per the germline V gene, CDR1 is SQVTM and CDR2 is ANQGSEA. The CDR3 coding sequence is TGCAGCGTGGGACTAGCGGGAGGGGAGCAGTACTTC. Translation gives CSVGLAGGEQYF.

The chain combines TRBV19 with TRBJ1-2; maybe TRBD1 (5 bases). There are 16 residues in the CDR3. Germline V gene lookup returns CDR1 LNHDA and CDR2 SQIVND (reference sequence). Trimming removed 1 base at V and 8 bases at J, with 20 bases between. The CDR3 here is CASSIGGALSAGGYTF. For the CDR3, the DNA is TGTGCCAGTAGTATAGGAGGGGCCCTTTCGGCAGGAGGCTACACCTTC.

The V call is TRBV19, the J call TRBJ2-3, with 8 bases identical to TRBD2. In germline, CDR1 is LNHDA, CDR2 SQIVND (reference sequence). The CDR3 length is 15 residues. Trimming at V came to 6 bases and at J to 0 bases, leaving 5 bases not matched to a gene. The CDR3 sequence: CASRRGLASTDTQYF. The CDR3 DNA reads as TGTGCCAGTAGAAGAGGACTAGCTAGCACAGATACGCAGTATTTT.

In DNA, the CDR3 is TGTGCCAGCAGTTTTGCAGGGGGCTCTGTCTATGGCTACACCTTC. This gives the protein CASSFAGGSVYGYTF. The chain links TRBV28 to TRBJ1-2; 8 nucleotides align to TRBD1. The V gene end was trimmed by 3 bases and the J gene end by 4 bases; junction bases not matched to a gene: 7. CDR3 length equals 15 residues. Germline CDR1 reads MDHEN; CDR2 reads SYDVKM.

This chain joins TRBV18 and TRBJ2-7, with 8 bases identical to TRBD2. With V trimmed by 3 bases and J by 7 bases, 5 bases remained unmatched. The CDR3 loop spans 13 amino acids. The germline V gene encodes CDR1 KGHSH and CDR2 LQKENI. The CDR3 reads CASSPGSGGEQYF. CDR3 in DNA: TGTGCCAGCTCACCCGGCAGCGGGGGTGAGCAGTACTTC.

The rearrangement links TRBV7-2 to TRBJ2-7, with no clear D. Germline assignment: CDR1 SGHTA and CDR2 FQGNSA. The CDR3 loop spans 13 amino acids. Trimming removed 2 bases at V and 7 bases at J, with 12 bases between. The CDR3 is CASSLLGLDEQYF. CDR3 nucleotide sequence: TGTGCCAGCAGCTTACTCGGGCTAGATGAGCAGTACTTC.

The chain recombines TRBV27 with TRBJ1-2, with D unresolved. Germline assignment: CDR1 MNHEY and CDR2 SMNVEV (reference sequence). The germline V and J ends were trimmed by 6 bases and 7 bases, with 15 bases remaining between them. This CDR3 is 13 amino acids long. The CDR3 nucleotides read TGTGCCAGCAGCTGGACGGGAGGTTCTGGCTACACCTTC. Amino acids: CASSWTGGSGYTF.

The table lists this clone with a few counts. The chain links TRBV18 to TRBJ2-2, with 13 nucleotides matching TRBD2. J lost 5 bases, V lost 5 bases, and 2 bases had no gene match. This CDR3 has 15 amino acids. CDR1 and CDR2 from the germline V gene are KGHSH and LQKENI. This chain's CDR3 is CASSSGLAGTGELFF. The CDR3 bases are TGTGCCAGCTCATCGGGACTAGCGGGAACCGGGGAGCTGTTTTTT.

The V call is TRBV29-1, the J call TRBJ2-2; tentatively, D is TRBD2 (5 bases). From germline, CDR1 is SQVTM and CDR2 ANQGSEA. V was clipped by 4 bases and J by 9 bases, with 9 bases between them. The CDR3 runs 11 residues. The CDR3 region has the DNA TGCAGCGTTGTGAGGGCCAGGGAGCTGTTTTTT. It yields the protein CSVVRARELFF.

This chain connects TRBV10-3 to TRBJ2-1; D unresolved. Per the germline V gene, CDR1 is ENHRY and CDR2 is SYGVKD. The CDR3 totals 11 residues. The germline V and J ends were trimmed by 8 bases and 5 bases, with 7 bases remaining between them. CDR3 residues: CAISVDNEQFF. In DNA, the CDR3 is TGTGCCATCTCGGTGGACAATGAGCAGTTCTTC.

This sequence joins TRBV28 and TRBJ1-1, with 8 bases identical to TRBD1. Germline CDR1 MDHEN, CDR2 SYDVKM. V gave up 5 bases and J gave up 4 bases; unmatched junction bases: 0. The CDR3 has 12 amino acids. CDR3 in DNA: TGTGCCAGCAGTACAGGGGGCACTGAAGCTTTCTTT. This translates into CASSTGGTEAFF. The complete variable domain, with remaining parts taken from reference TRBV28 and TRBJ1-1, reads DVKVTQSSRYLVKRTGEKVFLECVQDMDHENMFWYRQDPGLGLRLIYFSYDVKMKEKGDIPEGYSVSREKKERFSLILESASTNQTSMYLCASSTGGTEAFFGQGTRLTVV.

The chain couples TRBV7-3 to TRBJ2-7; 7 positions agree with TRBD1. Germline lookup yields CDR1 SGHTA and CDR2 FQGTGA. V lost 8 bases to trimming and J lost 3 bases; unmatched junction nucleotides: 7. The CDR3 loop spans 13 amino acids. The DNA for the CDR3 is TGTGCCAGCGCCCGGGACAGCAACTACGAGCAGTACTTC. Its translation is CASARDSNYEQYF. The variable domain in full, completed from reference TRBV7-3 and TRBJ2-7, reads GAGVSQTPSNKVTEKGKYVELRCDPISGHTALYWYRQSLGQGPEFLIYFQGTGAADDSGLPNDRFFAVRPEGSVSTLKIQRTERGDSAVYLCASARDSNYEQYFGPGTRLTVT.

A few counts support this clone. V is TRBV2 and J is TRBJ1-2, with 8 bases fitting TRBD1. V was clipped by 0 bases and J by 7 bases; unmatched bases: 7. The CDR3 spans 15 residues. The germline gives CDR1 SNHLY, CDR2 FYNNEI. Here the CDR3 DNA reads TGTGCCAGCAGTGAAGCGTGGACAGGGATGGGTGGCTACACCTTC. The encoded protein is CASSEAWTGMGGYTF.

The rearrangement joins TRBV5-1 to TRBJ1-2; D is unresolved. Germline CDR1 SGHRS, CDR2 YFSETQ. This CDR3 comprises 14 residues. The V gene lost 4 bases and the J gene lost 4 bases, with 14 bases spanning the gap. The CDR3 nucleotides read TGCGCCAGCAGCGGTTCAGGAACTTCCTATGGCTACACCTTC. The encoded protein is CASSGSGTSYGYTF.

The gene calls are TRBV28 and TRBJ2-5, with 8 bases identical to TRBD2. In germline, CDR1 is MDHEN, CDR2 SYDVKM. V lost 2 bases to trimming and J lost 2 bases; unmatched junction nucleotides: 4. The CDR3 runs 15 residues. Here the CDR3 reads CASSLELAAQETQYF. The CDR3 nucleotides read TGTGCCAGCAGTTTAGAACTAGCGGCACAAGAGACCCAGTACTTC.

This chain links TRBV9 with TRBJ2-1; D perhaps matches TRBD1 (8 bases). V was shortened by 0 bases and J by 7 bases, with 17 bases between the two germline ends. The CDR3 loop spans 16 amino acids. Germline V gives CDR1 SGDLS, CDR2 YYNGEE. The CDR3 DNA reads TGTGCCAGCAGCGTAGGAACAGGGGGGGATGGAAATGAGCAGTTCTTC. It specifies CASSVGTGGDGNEQFF.

The V gene is TRBV28, the J gene TRBJ1-4; weak D call: TRBD1 (6 bases). From germline, CDR1 is MDHEN and CDR2 SYDVKM. This CDR3 contains 14 residues. The ends were cut back, 3 bases at V and 12 bases at J, with 17 bases in the middle. DNA of the CDR3: TGTGCCAGCAGTTTGGAACAGGGCAGTTATCAACTGTTTTTT. Translated, it gives CASSLEQGSYQLFF.

The chain is built from TRBV5-4 and TRBJ2-7, with D unresolved. The length of the CDR3 is 15 residues. In germline, CDR1 is SGHNT, CDR2 YYREEE (reference sequence). The ends were cut back, 4 bases at V and 1 base at J, with 15 bases in the middle. The CDR3 DNA reads TGTGCCAGCAGCGCCCCGCCTATTGGGTCCTACGAGCAGTACTTC. Protein product: CASSAPPIGSYEQYF.